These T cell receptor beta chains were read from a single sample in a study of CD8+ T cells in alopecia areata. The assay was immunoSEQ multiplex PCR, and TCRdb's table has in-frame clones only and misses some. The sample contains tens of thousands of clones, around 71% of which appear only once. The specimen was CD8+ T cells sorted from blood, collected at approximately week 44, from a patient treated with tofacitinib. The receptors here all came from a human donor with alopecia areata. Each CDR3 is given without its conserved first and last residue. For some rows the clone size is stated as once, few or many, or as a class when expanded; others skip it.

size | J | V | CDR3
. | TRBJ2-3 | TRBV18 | ASRILDTQY
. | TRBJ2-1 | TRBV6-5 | ASSPGGNEQF
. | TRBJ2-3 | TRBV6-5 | ASGTGAHTDTQY
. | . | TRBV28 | ASRSAGGPNEQY
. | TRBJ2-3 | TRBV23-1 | ANRAGRNTDTQY
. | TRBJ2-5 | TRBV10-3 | AIRSTSGGETQY
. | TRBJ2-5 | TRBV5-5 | ASSYGTRRIQETQY
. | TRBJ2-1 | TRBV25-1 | ASALDNEQF
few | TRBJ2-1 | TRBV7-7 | ASSLWGPGDNSYNEQF
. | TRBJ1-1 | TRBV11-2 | ASSRQTGTSNTEAF
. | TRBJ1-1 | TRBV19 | ASSRGSGFTEAF
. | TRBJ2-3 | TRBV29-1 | SVHSDSMVSRSQY
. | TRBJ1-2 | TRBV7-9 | ASYTGKYGYT
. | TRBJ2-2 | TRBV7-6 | ASSPGLAGGTNTGELF
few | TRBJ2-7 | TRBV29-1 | SVEVDYEQY
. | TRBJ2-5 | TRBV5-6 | ASSLPQGEAGETQY
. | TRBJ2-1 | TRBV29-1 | SVVGGSSYNEQF
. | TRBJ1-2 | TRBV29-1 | SAVGGGNYGYT
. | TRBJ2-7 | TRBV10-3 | AISESTGLSSYEQY
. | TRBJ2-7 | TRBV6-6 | ASGTTYEQY
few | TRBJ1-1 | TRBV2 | ASSGFNTEAF
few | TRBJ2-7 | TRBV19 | ASSLGAYEQY
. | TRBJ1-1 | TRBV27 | ASSLGPNTEAF
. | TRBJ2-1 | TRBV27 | AISLRGGAGEQF
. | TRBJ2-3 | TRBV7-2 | ASSSLSGVDTQY
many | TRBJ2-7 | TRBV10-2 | ATQGRRGSVEQY
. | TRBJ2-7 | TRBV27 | ASSPRPGEGEQY
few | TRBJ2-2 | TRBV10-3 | AISDTRGQNTGELF
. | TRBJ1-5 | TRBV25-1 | ASSAGAYNQPQH
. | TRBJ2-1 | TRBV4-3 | ASSQAPASEQF
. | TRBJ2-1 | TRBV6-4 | ASSEDSGGSYNEQF
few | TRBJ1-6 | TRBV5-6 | ASSLDGSYNSPLH
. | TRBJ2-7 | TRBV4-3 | ASSQDRGSYEQY
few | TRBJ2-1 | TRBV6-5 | ASSYRGGTNYNEQF
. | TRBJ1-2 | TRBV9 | ASSGETGGFPIGYT
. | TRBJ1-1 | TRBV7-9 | ASSLSTEAF
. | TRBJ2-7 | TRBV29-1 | SVEEQNSYEQY
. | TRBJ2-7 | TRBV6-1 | ASRRGPSAYEQY
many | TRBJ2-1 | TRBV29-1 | SVEVVGGDNEQF
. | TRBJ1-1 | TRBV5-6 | ASSLINTEAF
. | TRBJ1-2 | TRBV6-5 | ASSPDRGPYGYT
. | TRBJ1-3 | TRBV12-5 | ASGLAGEGLGNTIY